This note documents a single T cell receptor beta chain sequence. The record originates from a study of blood T cell repertoires in COVID-19. Turning to the study itself: COVID-19 samples, acute and convalescent, were from the United States, Italy and Spain. PBMCs, B-cell-depleted T cells, or T cells were the source of the cDNA or gDNA that made up the material.

V dropped 5 bases and J dropped 2 bases, with 9 bases sitting between them. CDR1 and CDR2 from the germline V gene are MNHEY and SMNVEV (reference sequence). CDR3 length: 13 residues. Per the original methods: Estimates of nucleated cell counts were drawn from the amplification of reference gene primers. TCRdb's table, derived via immunoSEQ multiplex PCR, lists solely in-frame clones and lacks some. Clone size and the V and J calls come from that table; the DNA yielded D and trimming. The data hold 100,000 to 130,000 clones, with roughly 83% observed a single time. The chain carries TRBV27 and TRBJ1-2, with D perhaps matching TRBD1 (5 bases). The sequence derives from a human donor in a cohort sampled during active COVID-19. The sample comprised peripheral blood. The CDR3 region is CASSTDSNYGYTF. CDR3 DNA sequence: TGTGCCAGCAGTACCGACAGCAACTATGGCTACACCTTC.